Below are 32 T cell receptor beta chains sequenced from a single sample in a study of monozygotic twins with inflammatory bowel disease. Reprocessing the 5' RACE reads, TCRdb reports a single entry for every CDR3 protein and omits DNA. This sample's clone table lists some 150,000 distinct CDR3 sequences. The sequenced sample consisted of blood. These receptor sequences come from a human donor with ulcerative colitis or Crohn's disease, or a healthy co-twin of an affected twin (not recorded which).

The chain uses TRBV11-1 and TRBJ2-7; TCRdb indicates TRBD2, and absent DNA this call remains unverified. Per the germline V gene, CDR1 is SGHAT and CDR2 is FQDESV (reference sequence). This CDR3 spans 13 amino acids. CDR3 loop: CASSFRLAGEQYF.

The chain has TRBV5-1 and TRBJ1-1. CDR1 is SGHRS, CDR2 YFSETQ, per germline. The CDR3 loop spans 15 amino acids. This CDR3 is CASSLGDRANTEAFF.

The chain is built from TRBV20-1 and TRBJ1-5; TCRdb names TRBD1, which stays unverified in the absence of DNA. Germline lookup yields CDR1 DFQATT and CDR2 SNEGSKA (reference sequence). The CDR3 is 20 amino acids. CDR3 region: CSARFLGDRASAYSNQPQHF.

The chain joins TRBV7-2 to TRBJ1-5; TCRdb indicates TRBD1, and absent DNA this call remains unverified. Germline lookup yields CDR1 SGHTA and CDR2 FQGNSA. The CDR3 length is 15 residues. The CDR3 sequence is CASSLARGGNQPQHF.

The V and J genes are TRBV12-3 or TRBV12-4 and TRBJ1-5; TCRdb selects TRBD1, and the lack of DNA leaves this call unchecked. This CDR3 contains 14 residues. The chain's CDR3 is CASSLQGDGRSQHF.

This chain's CDR3 is CASRDPGRFVNTEAFF. The V and J genes are TRBV28 and TRBJ1-1; the TCRdb call, TRBD1, lacks DNA for checking. The CDR3 covers 16 residues. Per the germline V gene, CDR1 is MDHEN and CDR2 is SYDVKM.

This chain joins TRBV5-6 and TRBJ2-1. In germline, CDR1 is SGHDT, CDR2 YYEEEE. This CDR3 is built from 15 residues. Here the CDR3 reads CASSWDWVPYNEQFF.

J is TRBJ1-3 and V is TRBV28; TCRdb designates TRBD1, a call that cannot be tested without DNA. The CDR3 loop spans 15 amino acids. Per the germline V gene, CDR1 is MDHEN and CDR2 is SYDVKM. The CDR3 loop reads CASRTRTVSGNTIYF.

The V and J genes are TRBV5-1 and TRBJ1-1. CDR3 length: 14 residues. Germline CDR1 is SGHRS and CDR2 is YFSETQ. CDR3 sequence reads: CASSLPNREDQAFF.

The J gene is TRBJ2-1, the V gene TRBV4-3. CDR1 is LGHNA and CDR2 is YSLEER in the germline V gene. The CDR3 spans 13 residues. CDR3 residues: CASSRRSGNEQFF.

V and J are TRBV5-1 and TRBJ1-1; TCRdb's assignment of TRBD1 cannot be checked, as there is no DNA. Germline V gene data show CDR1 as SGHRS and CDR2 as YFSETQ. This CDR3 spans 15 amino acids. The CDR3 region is CASSSSGQPLVEAFF.

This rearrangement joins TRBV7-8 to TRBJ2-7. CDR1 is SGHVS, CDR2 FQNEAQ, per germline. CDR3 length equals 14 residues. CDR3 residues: CASSLAGVGYEQYF.

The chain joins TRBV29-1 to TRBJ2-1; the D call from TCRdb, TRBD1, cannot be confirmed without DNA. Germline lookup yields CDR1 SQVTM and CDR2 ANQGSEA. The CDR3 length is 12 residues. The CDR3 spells CSVEGQGVEQFF.

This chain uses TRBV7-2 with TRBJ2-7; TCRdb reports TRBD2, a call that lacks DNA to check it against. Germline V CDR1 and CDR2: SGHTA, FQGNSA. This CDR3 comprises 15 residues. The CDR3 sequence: CASSPISGRAGKQYF. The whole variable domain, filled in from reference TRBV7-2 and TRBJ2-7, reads GAGVSQSPSNKVTEKGKDVELRCDPISGHTALYWYRQSLGQGLEFLIYFQGNSAPDKSGLPSDRFSAERTGGSVSTLTIQRTQQEDSAVYLCASSPISGRAGKQYFGPGTRLTVT.

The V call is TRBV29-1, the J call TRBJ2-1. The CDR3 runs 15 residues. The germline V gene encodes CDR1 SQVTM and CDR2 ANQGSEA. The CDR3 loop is CSVEVGGGPTNEQFF.

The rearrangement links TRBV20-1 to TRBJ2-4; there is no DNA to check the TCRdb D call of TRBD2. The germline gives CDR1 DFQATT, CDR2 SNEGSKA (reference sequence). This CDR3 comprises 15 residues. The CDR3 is CSASGLDTAKNIQYF.

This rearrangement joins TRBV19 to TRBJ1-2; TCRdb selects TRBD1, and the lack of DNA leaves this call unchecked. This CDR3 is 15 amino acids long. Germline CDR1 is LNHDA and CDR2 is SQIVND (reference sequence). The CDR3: CASTYKTANNYGYTF. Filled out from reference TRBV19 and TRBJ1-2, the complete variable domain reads DGGITQSPKYLFRKEGQNVTLSCEQNLNHDAMYWYRQDPGQGLRLIYYSQIVNDFQKGDIAEGYSVSREKKESFPLTVTSAQKNPTAFYLCASTYKTANNYGYTFGSGTRLTVV.

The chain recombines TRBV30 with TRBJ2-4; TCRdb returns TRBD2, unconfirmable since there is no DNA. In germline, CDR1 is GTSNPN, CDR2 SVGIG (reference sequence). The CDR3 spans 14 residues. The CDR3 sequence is CAWRLAGTKNIQYF.

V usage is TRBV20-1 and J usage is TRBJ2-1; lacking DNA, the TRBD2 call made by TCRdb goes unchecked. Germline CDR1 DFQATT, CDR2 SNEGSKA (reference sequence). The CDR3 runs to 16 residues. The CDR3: CSASSGLAFPNDEQFF.

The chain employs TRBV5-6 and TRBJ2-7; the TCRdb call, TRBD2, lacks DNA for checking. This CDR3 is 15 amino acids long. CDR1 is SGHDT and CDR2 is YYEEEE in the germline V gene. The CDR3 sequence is CASSWGGGEGYEQYF.

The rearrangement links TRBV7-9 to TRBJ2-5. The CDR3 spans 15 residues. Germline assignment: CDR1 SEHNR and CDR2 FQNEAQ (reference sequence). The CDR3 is CASSLGTRIGETQYF. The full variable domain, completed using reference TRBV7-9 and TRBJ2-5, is DTGVSQNPRHKITKRGQNVTFRCDPISEHNRLYWYRQTLGQGPEFLTYFQNEAQLEKSRLLSDRFSAERPKGSFSTLEIQRTEQGDSAMYLCASSLGTRIGETQYFGPGTRLLVL.

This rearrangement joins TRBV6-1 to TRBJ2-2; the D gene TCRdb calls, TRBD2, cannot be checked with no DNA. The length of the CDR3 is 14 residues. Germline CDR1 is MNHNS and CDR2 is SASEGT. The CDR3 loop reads CASKLAGRGGELFF.

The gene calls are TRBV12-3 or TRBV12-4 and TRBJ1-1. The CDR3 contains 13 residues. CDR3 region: CASSLQPHTEAFF.

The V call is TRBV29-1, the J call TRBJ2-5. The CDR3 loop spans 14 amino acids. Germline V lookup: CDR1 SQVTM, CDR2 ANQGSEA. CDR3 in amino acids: CSVEDPPLRETQYF.

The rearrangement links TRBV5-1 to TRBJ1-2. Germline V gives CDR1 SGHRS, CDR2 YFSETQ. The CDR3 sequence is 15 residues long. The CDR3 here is CASSLEGRSGNGYTF.

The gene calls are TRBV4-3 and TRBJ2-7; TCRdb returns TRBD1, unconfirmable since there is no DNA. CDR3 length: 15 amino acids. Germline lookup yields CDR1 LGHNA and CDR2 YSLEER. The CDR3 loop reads CASSPSDRASYEQYF.

CDR3 sequence: CASSLAGVDTGELFF. V and J are TRBV28 and TRBJ2-2; the D call from TCRdb, TRBD1, cannot be confirmed without DNA. CDR1 MDHEN and CDR2 SYDVKM come from the germline V gene. The CDR3 consists of 15 residues.

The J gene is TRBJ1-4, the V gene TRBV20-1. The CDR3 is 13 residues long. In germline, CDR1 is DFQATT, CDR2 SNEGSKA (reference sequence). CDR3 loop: CSARERWNEKLFF.

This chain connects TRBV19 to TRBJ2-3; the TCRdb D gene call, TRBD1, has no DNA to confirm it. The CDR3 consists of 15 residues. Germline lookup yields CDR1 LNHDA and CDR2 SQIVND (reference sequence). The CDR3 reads CASRGGGEVADTQYF.

The CDR3 here is CSAANSGQGVSPLHF. The chain carries TRBV20-1 and TRBJ1-6; the TRBD1 assignment by TCRdb is unverifiable without DNA. The CDR3 is 15 amino acids. Germline CDR1 and CDR2: DFQATT and SNEGSKA (reference sequence).

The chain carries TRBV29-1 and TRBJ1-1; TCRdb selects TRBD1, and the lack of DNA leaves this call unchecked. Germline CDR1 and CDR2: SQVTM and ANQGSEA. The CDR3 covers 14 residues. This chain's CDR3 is CSVSLGQGDTEAFF.

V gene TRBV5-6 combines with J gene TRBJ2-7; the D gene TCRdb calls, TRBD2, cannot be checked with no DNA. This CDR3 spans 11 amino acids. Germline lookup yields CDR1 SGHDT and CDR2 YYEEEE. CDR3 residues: CASSLLEEQYF. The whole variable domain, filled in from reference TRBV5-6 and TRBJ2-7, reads DAGVTQSPTHLIKTRGQQVTLRCSPKSGHDTVSWYQQALGQGPQFIFQYYEEEERQRGNFPDRFSGHQFPNYSSELNVNALLLGDSALYLCASSLLEEQYFGPGTRLTVT.